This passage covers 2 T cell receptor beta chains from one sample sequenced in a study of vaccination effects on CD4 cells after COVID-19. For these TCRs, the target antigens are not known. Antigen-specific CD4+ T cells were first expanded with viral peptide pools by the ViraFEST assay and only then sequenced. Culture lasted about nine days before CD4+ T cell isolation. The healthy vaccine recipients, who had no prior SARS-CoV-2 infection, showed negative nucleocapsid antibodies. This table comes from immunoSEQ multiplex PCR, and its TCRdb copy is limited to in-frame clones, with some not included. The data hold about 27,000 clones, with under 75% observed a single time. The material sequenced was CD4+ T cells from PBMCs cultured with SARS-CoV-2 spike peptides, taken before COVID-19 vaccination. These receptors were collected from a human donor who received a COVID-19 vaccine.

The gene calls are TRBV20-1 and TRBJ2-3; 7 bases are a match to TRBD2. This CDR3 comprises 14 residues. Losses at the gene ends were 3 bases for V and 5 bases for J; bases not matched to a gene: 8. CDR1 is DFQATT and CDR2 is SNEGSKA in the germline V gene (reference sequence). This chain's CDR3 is CSASGRGVGDTQYF. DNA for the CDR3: TGCAGTGCTAGTGGACGGGGGGTTGGAGATACGCAGTATTTT.

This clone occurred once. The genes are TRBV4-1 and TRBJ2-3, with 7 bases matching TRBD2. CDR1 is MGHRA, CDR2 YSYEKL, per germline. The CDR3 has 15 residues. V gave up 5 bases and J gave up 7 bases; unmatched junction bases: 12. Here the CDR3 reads CASSESGLDRNTQYF. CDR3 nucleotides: TGCGCCAGCAGCGAAAGCGGACTAGATCGAAATACGCAGTATTTT.